The 23 T cell receptor beta chains listed next were all sequenced from one sample in a study of cytomegalovirus exposure and HLA in healthy donors. The PCR used 60 Vbeta and 13 Jbeta primers. Measured with immunoSEQ multiplex PCR; TCRdb has only the in-frame clones, and not every one. Here the sample spans 190,000 or so clones, over 65% being singletons. Sequencing was done on a sample of PBMCs. The receptors stem from a boy aged 2-15 years in good health and CMV-seronegative.

This chain uses TRBV6-1 with TRBJ1-2, with D unclear. CDR1 and CDR2 (germline): MNHNS, SASEGT. Trimming took off 6 bases at V and 4 bases at J, with 15 bases between the two ends. The CDR3 is 14 amino acids. CDR3 bases: TGTGCCAGCAGCTTCAGGTCTCCTCGCTATGGCTACACCTTC. The encoded protein is CASSFRSPRYGYTF.

The chain couples TRBV18 to TRBJ1-1; TRBD1 agrees at 10 bases. This CDR3 has 20 residues. The germline V gene has CDR1 KGHSH and CDR2 LQKENI. Trimming cost V 1 base and J 0 bases; bases outside gene matches: 14. CDR3 amino acids: CASSPQHHIRDRGMNTEAFF. The CDR3 bases are TGTGCCAGCTCACCACAGCATCATATCCGGGACAGGGGCATGAACACTGAAGCTTTCTTT.

CDR3 in amino acids: CATSRGLAGGGQETQYF. In DNA form, the CDR3 reads TGTGCCACCAGTAGGGGACTAGCGGGGGGGGGTCAAGAGACCCAGTACTTC. The gene calls are TRBV15 and TRBJ2-5; 16 positions match TRBD2. The V segment lost 6 bases and the J segment 2 bases; nucleotides outside the gene matches: 6. Germline assignment: CDR1 LNHNV and CDR2 YYDKDF (reference sequence). The CDR3 is made up of 17 amino acids.

The rearrangement uses TRBV2 and TRBJ2-7; D might be TRBD2 (5 bases). Germline assignment: CDR1 SNHLY and CDR2 FYNNEI. The CDR3 extends over 15 amino acids. The V end was cut by 4 bases, the J end by 1 base, with 14 bases between. The DNA for the CDR3 is TGTGCCAGCAGTGCGACTACCACGATATCCTACGAGCAGTACTTC. As protein: CASSATTTISYEQYF.

The CDR3 nucleotides are TGTGCCAGCAGCTTAGCGGGGGAGGGCACAGATACGCAGTATTTT. It is translated as CASSLAGEGTDTQYF. The genes are TRBV7-8 and TRBJ2-3, with D possibly matching TRBD2 (6 bases). This CDR3 region has 15 residues. V lost 0 bases and J lost 1, with 8 bases in between. Germline assignment: CDR1 SGHVS and CDR2 FQNEAQ.

In this sample, this clone turned up a few times. The chain uses TRBV27 and TRBJ1-5; D gene uncertain. The CDR3 extends over 13 amino acids. CDR1 and CDR2 from the germline V gene are MNHEY and SMNVEV (reference sequence). The V end lost 5 bases, the J end lost 7 bases, and 12 bases lay between the germline ends. CDR3 DNA sequence: TGTGCCAGCAGTCCTATTTCCAGGCAGCCCCAGCATTTT. Its translation: CASSPISRQPQHF.

The chain carries TRBV7-9 and TRBJ2-7; D is perhaps TRBD2 (5 bases). There are 15 residues in the CDR3. The V end lost 3 bases, the J end lost 2 bases, and 14 bases lay between the germline ends. Per the germline V gene, CDR1 is SEHNR and CDR2 is FQNEAQ (reference sequence). The CDR3 region has the DNA TGTGCCAGCAGCTTCCCAGGACTCCTACCCTACGAGCAGTACTTC. The encoded protein is CASSFPGLLPYEQYF. The entire variable domain, with the rest obtained from reference TRBV7-9 and TRBJ2-7, is as follows: DTGVSQNPRHKITKRGQNVTFRCDPISEHNRLYWYRQTLGQGPEFLTYFQNEAQLEKSRLLSDRFSAERPKGSFSTLEIQRTEQGDSAMYLCASSFPGLLPYEQYFGPGTRLTVT.

This chain uses TRBV2 with TRBJ1-2; the match to TRBD1 covers 9 bases. The germline CDR1 and CDR2 sequences are SNHLY and FYNNEI. This CDR3 contains 17 residues. The V gene end was trimmed by 6 bases and the J gene end by 4 bases; junction bases not matched to a gene: 15. For the CDR3, the DNA is TGTGCCAGCAGCCTCGGGACAGGGTCGTCCCGGTCCTATGGCTACACCTTC. Protein: CASSLGTGSSRSYGYTF. Filled out from reference TRBV2 and TRBJ1-2, the complete variable domain reads EPEVTQTPSHQVTQMGQEVILRCVPISNHLYFYWYRQILGQKVEFLVSFYNNEISEKSEIFDDQFSVERPDGSNFTLKIRSTKLEDSAMYFCASSLGTGSSRSYGYTFGSGTRLTVV.

The rearrangement links TRBV5-4 to TRBJ2-2, with 11 bases fitting TRBD1. The germline V gene encodes CDR1 SGHNT and CDR2 YYREEE (reference sequence). The CDR3 totals 17 residues. The trim removed 4 bases at V and 0 bases at J, leaving 5 bases unmatched. This CDR3 is CASSRPGQGANTGELFF. CDR3 DNA: TGTGCCAGCAGCCGACCGGGACAGGGGGCGAACACCGGGGAGCTGTTTTTT.

The chain is built from TRBV11-2 and TRBJ2-7, with a weak D call TRBD2 (7 bases). From germline, CDR1 is SGHAT and CDR2 FQNNGV. The ends were cut back, 1 base at V and 3 bases at J, with 13 bases in the middle. This CDR3 has 15 amino acids. CDR3 sequence (DNA): TGTGCCAGCAGCTTAGGGGAGGGGACATACTACGAGCAGTACTTC. Encoded protein: CASSLGEGTYYEQYF. Using reference TRBV11-2 and TRBJ2-7 for the parts outside the CDR3, the full variable domain is EAGVAQSPRYKIIEKRQSVAFWCNPISGHATLYWYQQILGQGPKLLIQFQNNGVVDDSQLPKDRFSAERLKGVDSTLKIQPAKLEDSAVYLCASSLGEGTYYEQYFGPGTRLTVT.

The CDR3 DNA is TGTGCCAGCAGCACCCTGACAGGGCAGGGGTACTATGGCTACACCTTC. It encodes CASSTLTGQGYYGYTF. The chain links TRBV5-4 to TRBJ1-2, with 7 bases matching TRBD1. V lost 4 bases and J lost 3; bases outside the gene matches: 12. The CDR3 length is 16 residues. Germline values: CDR1 SGHNT, CDR2 YYREEE (reference sequence).

This rearrangement joins TRBV27 to TRBJ1-2; 7 bases fit TRBD1. CDR1 and CDR2 from the germline V gene are MNHEY and SMNVEV (reference sequence). CDR3 length: 14 residues. V was pared by 6 bases and J by 1 base, with 5 bases of the junction left unmatched. CDR3 amino acids: CASSPTGINYGYTF. The CDR3 coding sequence is TGTGCCAGCAGCCCGACAGGGATTAACTATGGCTACACCTTC.

The chain couples TRBV18 to TRBJ1-4; D is possibly TRBD1 (5 bases). Germline values: CDR1 KGHSH, CDR2 LQKENI. The CDR3 has 16 residues. V lost 3 bases and J 0 bases, leaving 11 bases between the germline ends. In DNA form, the CDR3 reads TGTGCCAGCTCACCCACAGGAGCAGCAACTAATGAAAAACTGTTTTTT. It yields the protein CASSPTGAATNEKLFF.

This chain joins TRBV19 and TRBJ1-2; D might be TRBD1 (6 bases). This CDR3 region has 13 residues. V dropped 6 bases and J dropped 5 bases, with 13 bases sitting between them. Germline V gives CDR1 LNHDA, CDR2 SQIVND (reference sequence). CDR3 nucleotides: TGTGCCAGTAGCCTAGACAGGTATTATGGCTACACCTTC. Its protein product is CASSLDRYYGYTF.

The V call is TRBV11-2, the J call TRBJ2-7, with a weak D call TRBD1 (7 bases). CDR1 SGHAT and CDR2 FQNNGV come from the germline V gene. Trimming cost V 4 bases and J 0 bases, with 16 bases left between them. The CDR3 spans 16 residues. The DNA of the CDR3 is TGTGCCAGCAGCTCCACCACGCGGGACAGCTCCTACGAGCAGTACTTC. Its protein product is CASSSTTRDSSYEQYF.

This clone occurred once. The genes are TRBV18 and TRBJ2-7; D call uncertain. Germline V gene lookup returns CDR1 KGHSH and CDR2 LQKENI. The CDR3 consists of 12 residues. V dropped 3 bases and J dropped 0 bases, with 3 bases sitting between them. In DNA, the CDR3 is TGTGCCAGCTCACCGGCCTCCTACGAGCAGTACTTC. This codes for CASSPASYEQYF.

Worth noting for this clone: Germline and junction disagree at one end, which may indicate a read error. The V and J genes are TRBV7-6 and TRBJ2-2; TRBD2 aligns across 12 bases. This CDR3 contains 15 residues. Germline CDR1 reads SGHVS; CDR2 reads FNYEAQ. This CDR3 is CASSLAGGRNGELFF. In DNA, the CDR3 is TGTGCCAGCAGCCTAGCGGGGGGGAGAAACGGGGAGCTGTTTTTT.

The J gene is TRBJ2-7, the V gene TRBV2; no reliable D call. Trimming removed 9 bases at V and 3 bases at J, with 9 bases between. CDR3 length: 11 amino acids. Germline V gene sequence: CDR1 SNHLY, CDR2 FYNNEI. Here the CDR3 reads CASRTDYEQYF. Written as DNA, the CDR3 is TGTGCCAGTCGAACTGACTACGAGCAGTACTTC.

The chain links TRBV4-1 to TRBJ2-3, with a weak D call TRBD2 (7 bases). The CDR3 is 16 residues long. Trimming pared 0 bases from V and 7 bases from J, leaving 17 bases between. Germline lookup yields CDR1 MGHRA and CDR2 YSYEKL. This chain's CDR3 is CASSQDGTGGRHTQYF. In DNA, the CDR3 is TGCGCCAGCAGCCAAGATGGAACCGGGGGGCGTCATACGCAGTATTTT.

The genes are TRBV4-2 and TRBJ2-5; possibly TRBD2 for D (6 bases). The assigned J gene may be wrong: the sequence end matches TRBJ2-7 better. CDR3 length: 17 residues. Germline CDR1 and CDR2: LGHNA and YNFKEQ. The CDR3 here is CASSQDWRTTKAYEQYF. CDR3 coding DNA: TGTGCCAGCAGCCAAGATTGGAGGACTACCAAGGCCTACGAGCAGTACTTC.

The table lists this clone with a few counts. V usage is TRBV5-4 and J usage is TRBJ2-1; D gene uncertain. CDR1 is SGHNT, CDR2 YYREEE, per germline (reference sequence). The CDR3 covers 15 residues. V was trimmed by 2 bases and J by 7 bases, leaving 16 bases between them. The CDR3 coding sequence is TGTGCCAGCAGCTTAAAGCGTGAGGTATCTAATGAGCAGTTCTTC. Protein product: CASSLKREVSNEQFF. Supplemented by reference TRBV5-4 and TRBJ2-1, the full variable domain reads ETGVTQSPTHLIKTRGQQVTLRCSSQSGHNTVSWYQQALGQGPQFIFQYYREEENGRGNFPPRFSGLQFPNYSSELNVNALELDDSALYLCASSLKREVSNEQFFGPGTRLTVL.

The rearrangement joins TRBV4-2 to TRBJ2-5; TRBD2 agrees at 16 bases. This CDR3 region has 18 residues. CDR1 and CDR2 (germline): LGHNA, YNFKEQ. V shed 3 bases and J 5 bases; nucleotides not matched to a gene: 9. CDR3 sequence reads: CASSHPPGLAGGQETQYF. DNA of the CDR3: TGTGCCAGCAGCCATCCACCGGGACTAGCGGGGGGGCAGGAGACCCAGTACTTC.

This clone came up once. This chain joins TRBV2 and TRBJ2-7, with 8 bases matching TRBD1. The CDR3 consists of 13 residues. J gave up 2 bases and V 6 bases, and 3 bases lay outside the gene matches. CDR1 is SNHLY, CDR2 FYNNEI, per germline. CDR3 residues: CASSKDRAYEQYF. The CDR3 DNA follows: TGTGCCAGCAGCAAGGACAGGGCCTACGAGCAGTACTTC.